The sequence of this TCR beta chain was determined in a study of blood T cell repertoires in COVID-19. In the study overall: COVID-19 samples collected from the United States, Italy and Spain covered acute and convalescent phases. T cells, B-cell-depleted T cells, or PBMCs supplied cDNA or gDNA.

CDR1 SQVTM and CDR2 ANQGSEA come from the germline V gene. V was trimmed by 3 bases and J by 5 bases, leaving 16 bases between them. The CDR3 spans 14 residues. Authors' analysis steps: For nucleated cells, counts were estimated from reference gene primer amplification. The assay was immunoSEQ multiplex PCR, and TCRdb's table has in-frame clones only and misses some. V and J calls and clone size are copied from that table; D and trimming were computed from the DNA. The sample lists more than 85,000 clones; about 85% were seen once. Enrolment of Seattle patients took place during active infection, and they were followed longitudinally.

The V call is TRBV29-1, the J call TRBJ1-1; D is ambiguous. The clonotype was recovered from a woman in her forties or fifties with COVID-19, enrolled during active disease. The source material was peripheral blood. CDR3 protein: CSVDDRGDETEAFF. The DNA for the CDR3 is TGCAGCGTTGACGACCGGGGAGACGAAACTGAAGCTTTCTTT. Full variable domain (rest looked up from reference TRBV29-1 and TRBJ1-1): SAVISQKPSRDICQRGTSLTIQCQVDSQVTMMFWYRQQPGQSLTLIATANQGSEATYESGFVIDKFPISRPNLTFSTLTVSNMSPEDSSIYLCSVDDRGDETEAFFGQGTRLTVV.